The present T cell receptor (beta chain) was sequenced within a study of tissue T cells after allogeneic stem cell transplantation. Notes on the study in general: Anatomically similar tissues had similar TCR repertoires within each patient. Only a limited share of tissue TCRs appeared in blood or spleen.

After removal of 0 bases from V and 3 bases from J, the junction contained 3 bases not matched to a gene. Looked up from germline, CDR1 is SGDLS and CDR2 is YYNGEE. This CDR3 has 15 residues. There are a few counts of this clone. Its target is not known. The table came from immunoSEQ multiplex PCR; TCRdb's copy has only in-frame clones and leaves some out. Of 9,000 to 10,000 clones listed, roughly 60% were seen once; the top ten hold 9% to 10%. This clonotype was sampled from a woman between 18 and 50 years old with breast cancer. This chain joins TRBV9 and TRBJ2-3; 8 positions agree with TRBD2. The sequencing here drew on tissue from the jejunum, taken at autopsy. The CDR3 DNA follows: TGTGCCAGCAGCGTAGATTCTAGCGGGACAGATACGCAGTATTTT. Amino acids: CASSVDSSGTDTQYF. Full variable domain (outside the CDR3, taken from reference TRBV9 and TRBJ2-3): DSGVTQTPKHLITATGQRVTLRCSPRSGDLSVYWYQQSLDQGLQFLIQYYNGEERAKGNILERFSAQQFPDLHSELNLSSLELGDSALYFCASSVDSSGTDTQYFGPGTRLTVL.